This T cell receptor (beta chain) was observed in a study of cytomegalovirus exposure and HLA in healthy donors. Study-level points and caveats: The study recorded 160 or so TCR beta chains that were cytomegalovirus-associated.

The sample holds a few counts of this clone. The antigen is unknown. 60 Vbeta and 13 Jbeta primers were used in PCR. The method was immunoSEQ multiplex PCR; TCRdb's version includes in-frame clones alone and lacks a portion of them. The sample yields 95,000 to 130,000 clones, 8% to 10% seen once. The CDR3 has 13 amino acids. Trimming at V came to 2 bases and at J to 6 bases, leaving 3 bases not matched to a gene. Looked up from germline, CDR1 is GTSNPN and CDR2 is SVGIG (reference sequence). The clonotype comes from a man younger than 40 in good health and CMV-seronegative. The V gene is TRBV30, the J gene TRBJ2-1; TRBD1 agrees at 8 bases. The sequenced material came from PBMCs. The chain's CDR3 is CAWSPTGVNEQFF. CDR3 DNA sequence: TGTGCCTGGAGTCCGACAGGGGTCAATGAGCAGTTCTTC.